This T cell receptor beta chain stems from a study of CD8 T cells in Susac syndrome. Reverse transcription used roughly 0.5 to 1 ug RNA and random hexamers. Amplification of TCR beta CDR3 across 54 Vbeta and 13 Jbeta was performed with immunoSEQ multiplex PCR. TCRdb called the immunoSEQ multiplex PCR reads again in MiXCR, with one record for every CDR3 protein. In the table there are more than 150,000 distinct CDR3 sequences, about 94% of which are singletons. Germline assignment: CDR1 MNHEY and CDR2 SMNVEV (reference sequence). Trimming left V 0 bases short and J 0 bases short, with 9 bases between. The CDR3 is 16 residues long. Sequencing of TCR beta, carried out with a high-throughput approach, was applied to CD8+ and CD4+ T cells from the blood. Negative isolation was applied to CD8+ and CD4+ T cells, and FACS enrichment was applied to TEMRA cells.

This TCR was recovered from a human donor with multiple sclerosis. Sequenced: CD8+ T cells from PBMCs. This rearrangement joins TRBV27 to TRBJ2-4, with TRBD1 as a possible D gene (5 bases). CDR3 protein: CASSLSGPVAKNIQYF. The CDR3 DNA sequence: TGTGCCAGCAGTTTATCGGGGCCCGTAGCCAAAAACATTCAGTACTTC.